This T cell receptor (beta chain) was sequenced in a study of blood T cells in healthy people across ages. This clonotype was detected ten times or more. V lost 6 bases, J lost 5 bases, and 9 bases lay in between. The CDR3 is made up of 12 amino acids. Germline-derived CDR1 and CDR2 are SGHTA and FQGNSA. The use of a sample-barcoded 5' primer and a J-beta primer mix characterized a second PCR of about 7 to 12 cycles. TCRdb independently ran MiXCR on the 5' RACE reads; one entry per CDR3 protein. The profile shows about 1.7 million distinct CDR3 sequences, approximately 28% of them singletons. The sample comprised blood. The clonotype comes from a woman aged 25 to 45 in good health. This chain links TRBV7-2 with TRBJ2-3; D may be TRBD2 (5 bases). The CDR3 is CASSFEGDTQYF. The CDR3, as DNA: TGTGCCAGCAGTTTCGAGGGAGATACGCAGTATTTT. The whole variable domain, remainder taken from reference TRBV7-2 and TRBJ2-3, is GAGVSQSPSNKVTEKGKDVELRCDPISGHTALYWYRQSLGQGLEFLIYFQGNSAPDKSGLPSDRFSAERTGGSVSTLTIQRTQQEDSAVYLCASSFEGDTQYFGPGTRLTVL.